Detailed here is one TCR beta chain. The clone's antigen remains unknown. Base quality data are lacking; no much larger clone is found one base away. The sample comes from a study of OX40 agonist ivuxolimab in advanced cancers. Background for the entire study: Ivuxolimab, which targeted the costimulatory receptor OX40 (CD134), was an agonistic, fully human IgG2 monoclonal antibody. The purpose of peripheral TCRbeta sequencing was to test whether ivuxolimab changed TCR sequence diversity and led to clonal T-cell expansion. Among the roughly 50 dose-escalation patients, about 19 had hepatocellular carcinoma, roughly 15 melanoma, 9 renal cell carcinoma and 9 head and neck cancer. The monotherapy dose-escalation portion (N ≈ 55 patients) of the phase I ivuxolimab trial is reported in the paper. Patients were allowed to have had prior anti-PD-1, anti-PD-L1 or anti-CTLA-4 therapy, and 30% to 40% of the dose-escalation patients had been treated with checkpoint inhibitors. A male proportion of about 79% and a mean age of 60 years, ranging from 23 to 79, were recorded for the dose-escalation cohort. Three dose-escalation patients achieved partial responses, one with hepatocellular carcinoma and two with cutaneous melanoma. Intravenous ivuxolimab was administered to patients every 2 weeks at six dose levels: 0.01, 0.1, 0.3, 1.5, 3 and 10 mg/kg.

Via the germline V gene (reference sequence), CDR1 is SGHNT and CDR2 YYREEE. The CDR3, cysteine through phenylalanine, is 11 amino acids long. Of all the DNA, just the CDR3 is kept, 33 bases in frame from base 1. Ends trimmed: V by 4 bases, J by 10 bases; bases unmatched to a gene: 3. Genomic DNA was extracted from sorted cells for sequencing of the TCRbeta CDR3 region. The immunoSEQ Assay was used for sequencing of TCRbeta CDR3 regions. This immuneACCESS table, as held by TCRdb, lists in-frame sequences with V and J called but not all clones. Of the missing ones, under half trace to an unresolved V gene in checked studies; the others have no known cause. A total of under 100,000 clones appear in this sample, approximately 84% of them only once. The top ten hold about 4.9% of the sample. General study outcomes and caveats: Low levels of normalized T-cell clonal expansion were also shown by some nonresponding patients. Which antigens the clonally expanded peripheral T cells were specific for was not determined. At doses of 0.1 to 3.0 mg/kg, clonal expansion of both CD4+ and CD8+ T cells in blood was seen between baseline and week 6. After ivuxolimab, expanded clones were on average more numerous among CD8+ T cells than among CD4+ T cells. Partial responders in the 0.1-3.0 mg/kg groups had among the lowest normalized peripheral clonal expansion, especially among CD8+ T cells.

The trial excluded patients who had a history of autoimmune disease or were on systemic immunosuppression. Peripheral blood for TCR sequencing was drawn from every dose cohort at baseline, at cycle 4 day 1 and at cycle 7 day 1. The samples were drawn from a first-in-human, open-label, multicenter phase I dose-escalation trial of ivuxolimab. The trial enrolled adults with locally advanced or metastatic head and neck squamous cell, hepatocellular, melanoma or renal cell carcinoma. Before TCR sequencing, CD4+ T cells and CD8+ T cells were sorted from peripheral blood as separate populations. Source: CD4+ or CD8+ T cells sorted from blood, taken in a trial of the OX40 agonist ivuxolimab. The clonotype comes from an adult with an advanced solid tumor such as melanoma, head and neck, liver or kidney cancer. This receptor chain uses TRBV5-4 and TRBJ1-1; the junction holds 8 bases that match TRBD1. CDR3 sequence: CASSLGTGAFF. The nucleotide sequence is given as TGTGCCAGCAGCCTAGGGACAGGAGCTTTCTTT. This CDR3, with the reference TRBV5-4 and TRBJ1-1 proteins standing in past its ends, gives the full variable domain ETGVTQSPTHLIKTRGQQVTLRCSSQSGHNTVSWYQQALGQGPQFIFQYYREEENGRGNFPPRFSGLQFPNYSSELNVNALELDDSALYLCASSLGTGAFFGQGTRLTVV.